This TCR beta chain was obtained from a study of T cell responses to AZD1222 COVID-19 vaccine (dated by TCRdb to 2020 to 2023). For the wider study: A total of under 250 trial participants underwent TCR sequencing, of whom more than 200 had received two doses of AZD1222 and 26 had received two doses of the MenACWY control vaccine. Trial participants were enrolled into age subgroups of 18-55, 56-69 and 70-plus years, which contained approximately 150, 30 and 60 TCR-sequenced participants, respectively.

V has 3 bases trimmed and J has 9 bases trimmed; junction bases matching no gene number 13. CDR1 and CDR2, looked up from the germline V gene, are SGDLS and YYNGEE. CDR3 length: 16 amino acids, cysteine to phenylalanine. Of the read, only the CDR3 DNA is kept; its 48 bases are in frame from base 1. Of note for this clone: Its antigen has not been determined. No base-level quality is on record; no much larger clone is a single base apart.

The CDR3 regions of human TCRbeta chains were analyzed by immunosequencing. Under the source paper's analysis protocol: Repertoire TCRs were matched against a reference library of SARS-CoV-2-specific TCRs generated with the MIRA antigen-specificity platform. Breadth was defined as the fraction of unique TCRs that were SARS-CoV-2-associated. Depth was defined as the fraction of total T cells that were SARS-CoV-2-associated. Each spike-specific TCR was assigned to its reactive spike region and to a CD4 or CD8 class using the MIRA data. Log10-transformed breadth and depth values were compared by one-way ANOVA with Sidak's multiple comparisons tests. Not all clones reach the TCRdb copy of this immuneACCESS table, which keeps in-frame sequences only. Checked studies attribute under half of the gap to unresolved V genes and leave the rest unexplained. V and J calls and clone size are copied from that table; D and trimming were computed from the DNA. The sample data list about 120,000 clones, and approximately 90% of these were observed just once. Together, the top ten hold around 7.1% of the sample.

What this sample's time point label stands for: about 28 days (+/-7) after the second vaccine dose. AZD1222 recipients given second doses at about 4 weeks or at about 12 weeks were pooled, since spike-specific TCR depth and breadth were not found to differ between the two schedules. Vaccinee samples were obtained from the UK trials COV001 and COV002, which included a single-blind randomized controlled phase 2/3 trial of AZD1222 (ChAdOx1 nCoV-19) in healthy adults. For TCRbeta chain sequencing, PBMC samples were collected from trial participants at day 0 and at day 28 after the second dose. Study-wide findings and limitations: Because no day 14 peak-response samples were available, the repertoires could be characterized only after the peak T cell response. Participants were mostly white British and included more females than males, and it was suggested by the authors that clonal diversity may have been underestimated. Only five to seven AZD1222 recipients were SARS-CoV-2 seropositive at baseline, limiting conclusions about previously exposed vaccinees. CD4 TCRs associated with the vaccine covered the entire spike protein, and the dominant responses were in regions 160-218 and 743-854. Nearly half of unique spike-specific TCRs reportedly recognized epitopes outside regions mutated in the B.1.351 and B.1.1.7 variants. In the small 56-69-year group, the increase in depth fell short of significance, most likely because of low power. After two AZD1222 doses, both the breadth and the depth of spike-specific TCRs were significantly higher than at day 0 and than in MenACWY recipients.

The chain was built from TRBV9 and TRBJ2-1, and 9 junctional nucleotides match TRBD2. The clonotype originates from an adult who received the AZD1222 COVID-19 vaccine. This sample comprised peripheral blood, obtained 28 days after the second AZD1222 dose. The base sequence is TGTGCCAGCAGCGGACGGCTAGCGGGAAAGGTGGGTGAGCAGTTCTTC. Protein translation: CASSGRLAGKVGEQFF.